This entry lists 26 T cell receptor beta chains sequenced from one sample in a study of STAT5B mutations in CD4+ large granular lymphocyte leukemia. The repertoire was sequenced with immunoSEQ multiplex PCR; TCRdb's copy has only in-frame clones and lacks some. The data hold tens of thousands of clones, with just under 75% observed a single time. The sequencing input was CD4+ T cells from blood buffy coats. These receptors all come from a human donor in good health.

The rearrangement links TRBV7-3 to TRBJ2-3, with D perhaps assigned TRBD1 or TRBD2 (5 bases each). Trimming cost V 4 bases and J 5 bases, with 10 bases left between them. In germline, CDR1 is SGHTA, CDR2 FQGTGA. The CDR3 has 13 residues. As DNA, the CDR3 is TGTGCCAGCAGCTCAGGGAGCCAAGATACGCAGTATTTT. The encoded protein is CASSSGSQDTQYF.

This chain joins TRBV9 and TRBJ2-5; TRBD2 matches 11 bases. CDR1 is SGDLS, CDR2 YYNGEE, per germline. J gave up 7 bases and V 0 bases, and 17 bases lay outside the gene matches. CDR3 length: 19 residues. The CDR3 region has the DNA TGTGCCAGCAGCGTAGCACTAGCGGGGGCCGCGGGGACCGGCGGGACCCAGTACTTC. Amino acid sequence: CASSVALAGAAGTGGTQYF. The variable domain in full, completed from reference TRBV9 and TRBJ2-5, reads DSGVTQTPKHLITATGQRVTLRCSPRSGDLSVYWYQQSLDQGLQFLIQYYNGEERAKGNILERFSAQQFPDLHSELNLSSLELGDSALYFCASSVALAGAAGTGGTQYFGPGTRLLVL.

This clone has just one count. The gene calls are TRBV29-1 and TRBJ1-2; TRBD1 aligns across 10 bases. Germline V lookup: CDR1 SQVTM, CDR2 ANQGSEA. Trimming at V came to 7 bases and at J to 6 bases, leaving 5 bases not matched to a gene. CDR3 length equals 12 residues. CDR3 residues: CSGKGQGDGYTF. DNA of the CDR3: TGCAGCGGGAAAGGACAGGGGGATGGCTACACCTTC.

The chain recombines TRBV2 with TRBJ2-5; 12 nucleotides align to TRBD2. Losses at the gene ends were 10 bases for V and 4 bases for J; bases not matched to a gene: 7. Germline V gene sequence: CDR1 SNHLY, CDR2 FYNNEI. The CDR3 is 14 residues long. The CDR3 sequence is CATRLAGVRETQYF. For the CDR3, the DNA is TGTGCCACCAGACTAGCGGGAGTGCGAGAGACCCAGTACTTC.

This clone was picked up a small number of times. The rearrangement links TRBV7-3 to TRBJ2-2; D possibly corresponds to TRBD1 (6 bases). CDR1 is SGHTA and CDR2 is FQGTGA in the germline V gene. V was shortened by 5 bases and J by 8 bases, with 15 bases between the two germline ends. The CDR3 has 14 amino acids. CDR3 nucleotides: TGTGCCAGCAGCCCCCAGGGAACAGGGGGGGAGCTGTTTTTT. Its translation: CASSPQGTGGELFF.

This clone has just a few counts. The gene calls are TRBV29-1 and TRBJ1-1; D gene unclear. V was shortened by 4 bases and J by 2 bases, with 8 bases between the two germline ends. Per the germline V gene, CDR1 is SQVTM and CDR2 is ANQGSEA. CDR3 length: 12 amino acids. CDR3 in amino acids: CSVGWSNTEAFF. CDR3 in DNA: TGCAGCGTTGGCTGGTCCAACACTGAAGCTTTCTTT.

V usage is TRBV28 and J usage is TRBJ1-2; D unclear. CDR3 size: 14 residues. From germline, CDR1 is MDHEN and CDR2 SYDVKM. The V end was cut by 7 bases, the J end by 6 bases, with 18 bases between. CDR3 bases: TGTGCCAGCAAGCCGTTTATCAGAATAGATGGCTACACCTTC. Encoded protein: CASKPFIRIDGYTF.

The chain is built from TRBV18 and TRBJ2-7; possible D gene TRBD1, 7 bases. Germline values: CDR1 KGHSH, CDR2 LQKENI. The CDR3 totals 16 residues. V dropped 4 bases and J dropped 3 bases, with 19 bases sitting between them. CDR3 residues: CASSRTTGVEDYEQYF. CDR3 nucleotide sequence: TGTGCCAGCTCACGGACTACAGGGGTGGAGGACTACGAGCAGTACTTC. Variable domain in full (rest from reference TRBV18 and TRBJ2-7): NAGVMQNPRHLVRRRGQEARLRCSPMKGHSHVYWYRQLPEEGLKFMVYLQKENIIDESGMPKERFSAEFPKEGPSILRIQQVVRGDSAAYFCASSRTTGVEDYEQYFGPGTRLTVT.

V and J are TRBV6-6 and TRBJ2-1; 10 bases are shared with TRBD1. The CDR3 runs 15 residues. Germline lookup yields CDR1 MNHNY and CDR2 SVGAGI (reference sequence). The ends lost 2 bases at V and 8 bases at J; junction bases unmatched: 6. DNA of the CDR3: TGTGCCAGCAGTTACCGACAGGGGGCTAGCGATGAGCAGTTCTTC. Translating it yields CASSYRQGASDEQFF.

The chain carries TRBV19 and TRBJ2-1, with TRBD2 matching 10 bases. This CDR3 is 16 amino acids long. V lost 5 bases to trimming and J lost 0 bases; unmatched junction nucleotides: 4. Looked up from germline, CDR1 is LNHDA and CDR2 is SQIVND (reference sequence). Here the CDR3 DNA reads TGTGCCAGTAGTGGGAGACTAGCGGGCTCCTACAATGAGCAGTTCTTC. Its translation is CASSGRLAGSYNEQFF.

V gene TRBV5-1 combines with J gene TRBJ2-5; D possibly corresponds to TRBD1 (8 bases). V lost 4 bases and J lost 5, with 12 bases in between. There are 13 residues in the CDR3. Germline V CDR1 and CDR2: SGHRS, YFSETQ. The CDR3 protein is CASSAQGGETQYF. The CDR3 DNA reads as TGCGCCAGCAGCGCACAGGGGGGGGAGACCCAGTACTTC.

This chain links TRBV10-3 with TRBJ2-2; 10 positions match TRBD1. The CDR3 is 15 residues long. Germline-derived CDR1 and CDR2 are ENHRY and SYGVKD. V was pared by 2 bases and J by 4 bases, with 1 base of the junction left unmatched. CDR3 in amino acids: CAISERDRGTGELFF. CDR3 nucleotides: TGTGCCATCAGTGAGCGGGACAGGGGCACCGGGGAGCTGTTTTTT.

The chain recombines TRBV5-4 with TRBJ1-2, with 10 bases aligning to TRBD1. This CDR3 contains 15 residues. The V gene's germline CDR1 is SGHNT and CDR2 YYREEE (reference sequence). Germline trimming cut 2 bases from V and 4 bases from J; bases unmatched to any gene: 5. In DNA form, the CDR3 reads TGTGCCAGCAGCTTAAGACAGGGGGCCGCCTATGGCTACACCTTC. Its protein is CASSLRQGAAYGYTF.

In this sample, this clone turned up a few times. The rearrangement joins TRBV5-1 to TRBJ2-2; a possible D gene is TRBD2 (6 bases). Germline loops: CDR1 SGHRS, CDR2 YFSETQ. This CDR3 is 16 amino acids long. The germline V and J ends were trimmed by 4 bases and 0 bases, with 13 bases remaining between them. This CDR3 reads CASSPQERANTGELFF. CDR3 DNA sequence: TGCGCCAGCAGCCCCCAGGAGCGGGCGAACACCGGGGAGCTGTTTTTT.

This chain links TRBV10-2 with TRBJ2-1; 8 bases align to TRBD1. The CDR3 has 16 amino acids. The germline V gene has CDR1 WSHSY and CDR2 SAAADI. V dropped 0 bases and J dropped 5; count of bases not matched to a gene: 6. The CDR3 DNA sequence: TGCGCCAGCAGTGAGTCGGGCAGGGGGCTTAACAATGAGCAGTTCTTC. Translating gives CASSESGRGLNNEQFF.

The chain has TRBV2 and TRBJ2-1; 14 bases align to TRBD2. The CDR3 is 16 residues long. Germline CDR1 and CDR2: SNHLY and FYNNEI. V shed 5 bases, J shed 4 bases, and the junction held 4 bases outside the gene matches. Here the CDR3 reads CASSQGLAGGYNEQFF. CDR3 nucleotides: TGTGCCAGCAGTCAAGGACTAGCGGGGGGATACAATGAGCAGTTCTTC.

V and J are TRBV6-1 and TRBJ1-6; D is unclear. Germline V gene sequence: CDR1 MNHNS, CDR2 SASEGT. V was pared by 2 bases and J by 4 bases, with 12 bases between. The CDR3 is made up of 16 amino acids. The CDR3 here is CASSESFTGYNSPLHF. As DNA, the CDR3 is TGTGCCAGCAGTGAAAGTTTTACGGGGTATAATTCACCCCTCCACTTT.

The V gene is TRBV7-2, the J gene TRBJ2-2; D may be TRBD2 (6 bases). The germline V and J ends were trimmed by 0 bases and 4 bases, with 18 bases remaining between them. Germline CDR1 SGHTA, CDR2 FQGNSA. The CDR3 has 18 residues. The DNA for the CDR3 is TGTGCCAGCAGCTTAGCGGTGGGGGGAGTCCTCTTCACCGGGGAGCTGTTTTTT. It specifies CASSLAVGGVLFTGELFF.

This clone was observed a few times. This chain connects TRBV30 to TRBJ1-5; D unresolved. V was pared by 2 bases and J by 6 bases, with 11 bases between. Germline CDR1 is GTSNPN and CDR2 is SVGIG (reference sequence). The CDR3 sequence is 13 residues long. This chain's CDR3 is CAWSKEGVQPQHF. The CDR3 nucleotides are TGTGCCTGGAGTAAGGAGGGTGTTCAGCCCCAGCATTTT.

The chain carries TRBV4-3 and TRBJ2-1, with D perhaps assigned TRBD1 or TRBD2 (5 bases each). V was cut by 3 bases and J by 9 bases, with 18 bases left in between. CDR1 and CDR2 from the germline V gene are LGHNA and YSLEER. The CDR3 runs to 15 residues. This chain's CDR3 is CASSHHDRWDGEQFF. The CDR3 DNA reads as TGCGCCAGCAGCCACCACGATCGGTGGGACGGTGAGCAGTTCTTC.

This chain connects TRBV5-1 to TRBJ1-2, with 12 bases aligning to TRBD1. This CDR3 contains 15 residues. The germline CDR1 and CDR2 sequences are SGHRS and YFSETQ. The V segment lost 3 bases and the J segment 8 bases; nucleotides outside the gene matches: 8. The CDR3 nucleotides are TGCGCCAGCAGCTACTCCGGGACAGGGGGCGACGGCTACACCTTC. It is translated as CASSYSGTGGDGYTF.

The CDR3 sequence is CASSLNSGGQETQYF. The CDR3 DNA reads TGTGCCAGCAGCCTAAACTCCGGGGGTCAGGAGACCCAGTACTTC. This chain links TRBV11-3 with TRBJ2-5, with D maybe TRBD2 (6 bases). The germline CDR1 and CDR2 sequences are SGHNT and YENEEA. Deletions cut 5 bases from V and 5 bases from J, with 18 bases between. This CDR3 is built from 15 residues. Based on the CDR3 plus reference TRBV11-3 and TRBJ2-5, the full variable domain is EAGVVQSPRYKIIEKKQPVAFWCNPISGHNTLYWYLQNLGQGPELLIRYENEEAVDDSQLPKDRFSAERLKGVDSTLKIQPAELGDSAVYLCASSLNSGGQETQYFGPGTRLLVL.

CDR3 in amino acids: CASGVTGVNTEAFF. The DNA for the CDR3 is TGTGCCAGCGGAGTGACAGGGGTAAACACTGAAGCTTTCTTT. The chain joins TRBV7-2 to TRBJ1-1, with 8 bases that match TRBD1. Germline V gives CDR1 SGHTA, CDR2 FQGNSA. The V gene end was trimmed by 8 bases and the J gene end by 2 bases; junction bases not matched to a gene: 7. There are 14 residues in the CDR3.

There are a few counts of this clone. The rearrangement uses TRBV7-2 and TRBJ1-5; 7 bases fit TRBD1. The CDR3 contains 13 residues. Per the germline V gene, CDR1 is SGHTA and CDR2 is FQGNSA. The V gene end was trimmed by 4 bases and the J gene end by 7 bases; junction bases not matched to a gene: 4. The CDR3 DNA is TGTGCCAGCAGCTACAGGGGTCAACAGCCCCAGCATTTT. It codes for CASSYRGQQPQHF. Full variable domain (rest looked up from reference TRBV7-2 and TRBJ1-5): GAGVSQSPSNKVTEKGKDVELRCDPISGHTALYWYRQSLGQGLEFLIYFQGNSAPDKSGLPSDRFSAERTGGSVSTLTIQRTQQEDSAVYLCASSYRGQQPQHFGDGTRLSIL.

This clone was counted between two and nine times. The chain links TRBV6-1 to TRBJ1-1; D unclear. This CDR3 region has 12 residues. The V end was cut by 6 bases, the J end by 0 bases, with 5 bases between. Looked up from germline, CDR1 is MNHNS and CDR2 is SASEGT. The CDR3 coding sequence is TGTGCCAGCAGGAAAATGAACACTGAAGCTTTCTTT. The encoded protein is CASRKMNTEAFF.

The CDR3 region is CASSRLTSGPDTQYF. In DNA, the CDR3 is TGTGCCAGCAGCCGTCTCACCAGCGGGCCGGATACGCAGTATTTT. The chain combines TRBV6-5 with TRBJ2-3; D perhaps matches TRBD2 (6 bases). Trimming shortened V by 6 bases and J by 6 bases, and 19 bases separated the two germline ends. Germline V gives CDR1 MNHEY, CDR2 SVGAGI. CDR3 length: 15 residues.